These 13 T cell receptor beta chains were all obtained from the same sample, sequenced in a study of T cell repertoires in cytomegalovirus infection. TCRdb recomputed calls from the reads with MiXCR, one row per CDR3 protein. The data contain hundreds of thousands of distinct CDR3 sequences, 35% of them singletons. Material for sequencing was PBMCs. Every receptor here comes from a human donor in good health (CMV status not recorded). Some clones in this sample may be carry-over from other donors' samples.

The chain has TRBV7-3 and TRBJ2-7; weak D call: TRBD1 (6 bases). Trimming shortened V by 1 base and J by 6 bases, and 13 bases separated the two germline ends. CDR1 and CDR2 (germline): SGHTA, FQGTGA. There are 14 residues in the CDR3. CDR3 coding DNA: TGTGCCAGCAGCTTAAGTACAGGGAGTAGCGAGCAGTACTTC. It translates to CASSLSTGSSEQYF.

This clonotype has only a few counts. The genes are TRBV27 and TRBJ1-1; D is ambiguous. CDR3 length: 13 residues. Germline CDR1 reads MNHEY; CDR2 reads SMNVEV (reference sequence). Deletions cut 2 bases from V and 11 bases from J, with 15 bases between. The CDR3 spells CASSLGPRLVAFF. CDR3 nucleotides: TGTGCCAGCAGTTTAGGCCCCCGCCTTGTTGCTTTCTTT.

The V and J genes are TRBV4-1 and TRBJ1-4; the D is unclear. V was shortened by 6 bases and J by 7 bases, with 9 bases between the two germline ends. Germline loops: CDR1 MGHRA, CDR2 YSYEKL. The CDR3 runs 12 residues. In DNA form, the CDR3 reads TGCGCCAGCAGTGGGGTCGGTGAAAAACTGTTTTTT. Protein sequence: CASSGVGEKLFF.

The CDR3 spells CASSGQRGTQYF. Written as DNA, the CDR3 is TGTGCCAGCAGTGGACAGCGAGGTACGCAGTATTTT. The chain recombines TRBV6-1 with TRBJ2-3; D is possibly TRBD1 (5 bases). Germline values: CDR1 MNHNS, CDR2 SASEGT. Deletions cut 4 bases from V and 8 bases from J, with 10 bases between. This CDR3 has 12 amino acids.

The J gene is TRBJ2-4, the V gene TRBV4-1; 7 bases are a match to TRBD1. CDR3 length: 15 amino acids. J was trimmed by 8 bases and V by 1 base; bases with no gene match: 8. Germline V gives CDR1 MGHRA, CDR2 YSYEKL. The CDR3 sequence is CASSQATGYDHIQYF. CDR3 DNA: TGCGCCAGCAGCCAAGCGACAGGGTACGATCACATTCAGTACTTC.

The chain links TRBV4-2 to TRBJ2-7; unclear D gene. Germline V gene lookup returns CDR1 LGHNA and CDR2 YNFKEQ. The CDR3 covers 16 residues. V lost 1 base and J 2 bases, leaving 15 bases between the germline ends. This CDR3 reads CASSQVAGPGAYEQYF. Written as DNA, the CDR3 is TGTGCCAGCAGCCAAGTCGCTGGACCTGGGGCCTACGAGCAGTACTTC.

The chain joins TRBV12-3 or TRBV12-4 to TRBJ2-1; D unresolved. Trimming removed 3 bases at V and 7 bases at J, with 13 bases between. CDR3 length: 14 amino acids. CDR3 sequence reads: CASSLAIFGNEQFF. For the CDR3, the DNA is TGTGCCAGCAGTTTGGCGATCTTCGGGAATGAGCAGTTCTTC.

The rearrangement uses TRBV4-1 and TRBJ2-1, with D possibly matching TRBD1 (6 bases). This CDR3 has 16 residues. CDR1 and CDR2 from the germline V gene are MGHRA and YSYEKL. Trimming removed 3 bases from V and 2 bases from J, with 14 bases in between. CDR3 residues: CASSQDRGHAYNEQFF. In DNA form, the CDR3 reads TGCGCCAGCAGCCAGGATCGGGGACATGCCTACAATGAGCAGTTCTTC.

This clonotype was counted ten times or more. The genes are TRBV19 and TRBJ2-2; 13 bases line up with TRBD2. This CDR3 spans 16 amino acids. CDR1 is LNHDA, CDR2 SQIVND, per germline (reference sequence). Germline trimming cut 6 bases from V and 6 bases from J; bases unmatched to any gene: 7. CDR3 DNA sequence: TGTGCCAGTAGGCCCGGGACTAGCGGGGCGGCCGGGGAGCTGTTTTTT. This codes for CASRPGTSGAAGELFF. The entire variable domain, with the rest obtained from reference TRBV19 and TRBJ2-2, is as follows: DGGITQSPKYLFRKEGQNVTLSCEQNLNHDAMYWYRQDPGQGLRLIYYSQIVNDFQKGDIAEGYSVSREKKESFPLTVTSAQKNPTAFYLCASRPGTSGAAGELFFGEGSRLTVL.

This chain connects TRBV10-1 to TRBJ2-1; the match to TRBD2 covers 7 bases. The germline gives CDR1 WNHNN, CDR2 SYGVQD (reference sequence). Trimming took 6 bases from V and 6 from J; bases not matched to a gene: 11. The CDR3 runs to 15 residues. CDR3 sequence (DNA): TGCGCCAGCAGCCCTTCGGGGGGAATTGGCAATGAGCAGTTCTTC. Translation: CASSPSGGIGNEQFF.

As for this clonotype: A read error may explain this, as a much larger clone is one base away. This chain joins TRBV7-2 and TRBJ2-2; the D gene is possibly TRBD2 (7 bases). Germline V gene sequence: CDR1 SGHTA, CDR2 FQGNSA. The CDR3 runs to 15 residues. Written as DNA, the CDR3 is TGTGACAGCAGCTCCGGGGGGCAGAGCACCGGGGAGCTGTTTTTT. This translates into CDSSSGGQSTGELFF.

This rearrangement joins TRBV27 to TRBJ2-7; D call uncertain. CDR3 length: 13 residues. V was clipped by 5 bases and J by 5 bases, with 13 bases between them. Germline V gene sequence: CDR1 MNHEY, CDR2 SMNVEV (reference sequence). The CDR3 loop is CASSPEDGNEQYF. CDR3 bases: TGTGCCAGCAGTCCCGAGGATGGGAACGAGCAGTACTTC.

CDR3 sequence reads: CAGSTRLSTDTQYF. The CDR3 DNA reads as TGTGCCGGATCGACTAGACTTAGCACAGATACGCAGTATTTT. The V call is TRBV6-2 or TRBV6-3, the J call TRBJ2-3; D is perhaps TRBD2 (6 bases). The CDR3 consists of 14 residues. Germline lookup yields CDR1 MNHEY and CDR2 SVGEGT. The V and J ends lost 11 bases and 0 bases respectively, with 15 bases between them.